This T cell receptor beta chain was documented in a study of PD-L1 blockade in urothelial cancer. Overall study context: Atezolizumab, begun by patients in about 2014, was given at 1,200 mg intravenously every 3 weeks. Before enrollment, 0 to 3 chemotherapy regimens had been given to patients. Blood analyses occurred 3 weeks (second dose) and 6 weeks post treatment start.

The time point is: pretreatment peripheral blood. PCRs were each spiked with synthetic TCR analog templates. Method: immunoSEQ multiplex PCR; TCRdb's copy keeps in-frame clones and lacks some. The sample comprises roughly 39,000 clones, approximately 90% of which are singletons, and around 11% rests with the top ten. Sequencing was performed on PBMCs, taken around atezolizumab (anti-PD-L1) treatment. The source is a woman between 55 and 75 years old with urothelial cancer.

CDR3 in amino acids: CASRGAGSNYEQYF. DNA of the CDR3: TGTGCCAGTCGGGGGGCGGGATCTAACTACGAGCAGTACTTC. V and J are TRBV19 and TRBJ2-7; D may be TRBD2 (7 bases). V lost 8 bases to trimming and J lost 3 bases, with 17 bases between them. This CDR3 is built from 14 residues. Per the germline V gene, CDR1 is LNHDA and CDR2 is SQIVND (reference sequence). Full variable domain (outside the CDR3, taken from reference TRBV19 and TRBJ2-7): DGGITQSPKYLFRKEGQNVTLSCEQNLNHDAMYWYRQDPGQGLRLIYYSQIVNDFQKGDIAEGYSVSREKKESFPLTVTSAQKNPTAFYLCASRGAGSNYEQYFGPGTRLTVT.